This T cell receptor (beta chain) is from a study of blood T cell repertoires in COVID-19. Study in general: PBMCs, B-cell-depleted T cells, or T cells provided the cDNA or gDNA that made up the material.

Seattle patients were enrolled while actively infected and followed longitudinally. Unmatched junction bases numbered 16, after V lost 1 base and J lost 5 bases. The CDR3 runs 18 residues. Germline V lookup: CDR1 LGHDT, CDR2 YNNKEL (reference sequence). Assay used: immunoSEQ multiplex PCR; TCRdb lists only in-frame clones, some missing. In the table there are fewer than 250,000 clones, around four fifths of which are singletons. The chain employs TRBV3-1 (or the pseudogene TRBV3-2) and TRBJ2-5; 7 bases agree with TRBD1. This TCR was sampled from a woman of 80 years or more with COVID-19, enrolled during active disease. The source material was peripheral blood. CDR3 loop: CASSQGTLRDRVMETQYF. For the CDR3, the DNA is TGTGCCAGCAGCCAAGGGACCTTAAGAGACAGGGTGATGGAGACCCAGTACTTC.